This T cell receptor (beta chain) came from a study of neurological immune-mediated disorders. The CDR3 runs 18 residues. Germline CDR1 reads MNHEY; CDR2 reads SMNVEV (reference sequence). Trimming stripped 6 bases from V and 6 bases from J, with 27 bases between. This clonotype was recorded many times. TCRdb reprocessed the 5' RACE reads with MiXCR, giving one entry per CDR3 protein. Here the sample spans around 15,000 distinct CDR3 sequences, about 9% being singletons. The receptor was isolated from a man between 50 and 59 years old in good health. The material sequenced was CD8+ T cells from blood. The rearrangement joins TRBV27 to TRBJ2-1; D may be TRBD1 (8 bases). The CDR3 coding sequence is TGTGCCAGCAGGGAGGCAGGGGGCGCATTCCGGGAGGCCAATGAGCAGTTCTTC. Translation: CASREAGGAFREANEQFF.